The 27 T cell receptor beta chains below were found in one sample sequenced in a study of tumor and adjacent non-tumor tissue in lung cancer. RNA was extracted from bulk tissue without any cell sorting. The library came from three nested PCR rounds adapted from ARM-PCR protocols. TCRdb reprocessed the multiplex PCR reads via MiXCR and lists one record per CDR3 protein. The top ten clones hold about 13% of a sample with around 120,000 distinct CDR3 sequences, 60% to 70% of them seen once. The sequencing input was lung tumor tissue. These receptors all stem from a man between 25 and 39 years old with non-small cell lung cancer.

This clonotype was seen a single time. An end of the junction does not agree with germline; a read error may underlie this. The genes are TRBV11-2 and TRBJ2-1; D gene uncertain. Per the germline V gene, CDR1 is SGHAT and CDR2 is FQNNGV. The length of the CDR3 is 13 residues. As DNA, the CDR3 is TGTGCTAGCAAGCCGGCAGGAGACAATGAGCAGTTCTTC. Its protein is CASKPAGDNEQFF.

This clonotype has only a few counts. The junction departs from the called germline gene at one end, perhaps through a read error. The rearrangement uses TRBV20-1 and TRBJ2-4, with D possibly matching TRBD2 (5 bases). The CDR3 totals 15 residues. The germline CDR1 and CDR2 sequences are DFQATT and SNEGSKA (reference sequence). Written as DNA, the CDR3 is TGCAGTGCCGGCCCAGTAGCGCGAGTGAAAAGCATTCAGTACTTC. This translates into CSAGPVARVKSIQYF.

In regard to this clonotype: One end of the junction does not line up with germline, which may come from a read error. The V gene is TRBV11-3, the J gene TRBJ2-3; 7 nucleotides align to TRBD2. Germline V gives CDR1 SGHNT, CDR2 YENEEA. The CDR3 is 17 amino acids. The CDR3 spells CVSSLPPGLPATDTQYF. The CDR3 DNA follows: TGTGTCAGCAGCCTTCCACCGGGACTACCAGCCACAGATACGCAGTATTTT.

This clonotype came up many times. V gene TRBV6-6 combines with J gene TRBJ2-1, with 9 positions matching TRBD1. The V gene's germline CDR1 is MNHNY and CDR2 SVGAGI (reference sequence). V trimming: 0 bases; J trimming: 6 bases; junction bases outside the gene matches: 0. The CDR3 totals 14 residues. CDR3 in DNA: TGTGCCAGCAGTTACTCGACAGGGGGCAATGAGCAGTTCTTC. Its translation: CASSYSTGGNEQFF.

As regards this clonotype: This may be a read error, as it is one base from a much larger clone. This chain joins TRBV5-6 and TRBJ1-2; maybe TRBD1 (6 bases). Germline lookup yields CDR1 SGHDT and CDR2 YYEEEE. The CDR3 loop spans 16 amino acids. V was trimmed by 3 bases and J by 1 base, leaving 16 bases between them. CDR3 in DNA: TGTGCCAGCAGCTATTGGACAGAGGGCTTTAACTATGGCTACACCTTC. It codes for CASSYWTEGFNYGYTF.

The CDR3 nucleotides are TGCGCCAGCAGCCGCACCGGGACAGGGGGCATGTGGGAGACCCAGTACTTC. It yields the protein CASSRTGTGGMWETQYF. The V and J genes are TRBV4-1 and TRBJ2-5; TRBD1 matches 12 bases. In germline, CDR1 is MGHRA, CDR2 YSYEKL. The CDR3 is 17 residues long. The J segment lost 5 bases and the V segment lost 4 bases, leaving 11 bases of the junction unmatched.

As to this clonotype: An end of the junction does not agree with germline; a read error may underlie this. For the CDR3, the DNA is TGCGTCAGCATGATCACAGATACGCAGTATTTT. It is translated as CVSMITDTQYF. J is TRBJ2-3 and V is TRBV10-2; unclear D gene. Germline CDR1 is WSHSY and CDR2 is SAAADI. The CDR3 contains 11 residues.

This clonotype was counted a single time. This may arise from a read error, as a much more abundant clone is one base away. The CDR3 sequence: CASSYQREGTDTQYF. The CDR3 region has the DNA TGTGCCAGCAGTTACCAGCGGGAGGGCACAGATACGCAGTATTTT. The chain uses TRBV6-2 or TRBV6-3 and TRBJ2-3, with 9 bases lining up with TRBD2. The J segment lost 1 base and the V segment lost 2 bases, leaving 1 base of the junction unmatched. Germline V lookup: CDR1 MNHEY, CDR2 SVGEGT. The CDR3 runs to 15 residues.

This chain links TRBV12-3 or TRBV12-4 with TRBJ2-3; D is uncertain. The V end lost 7 bases, the J end lost 5 bases, and 7 bases lay between the germline ends. This CDR3 has 11 residues. CDR3 amino acids: CASNRGDTQYF. The CDR3 DNA reads TGTGCCAGCAACCGTGGAGATACGCAGTATTTT.

Worth noting for this clonotype: A much larger clone differs from this one at a single base, so this may be a read error. The J gene is TRBJ2-1, the V gene TRBV10-2, with D possibly being TRBD1 (5 bases). This CDR3 contains 14 residues. The germline CDR1 and CDR2 sequences are WSHSY and SAAADI. The CDR3 DNA reads TGCGCCAGCAGTGCCGCAGGGCGATACAATGAGCGGTTCTTC. It codes for CASSAAGRYNERFF.

Regarding this clonotype: The junction does not match germline at one end; this may be a read error. The rearrangement joins TRBV7-8 to TRBJ1-1; no reliable D call. This CDR3 contains 13 residues. Germline assignment: CDR1 SGHVS and CDR2 FQNEAQ. The CDR3 protein is CVSSNKVNTEACF. CDR3 DNA sequence: TGTGTCAGCAGTAACAAGGTGAACACTGAAGCTTGCTTT.

This clonotype was seen repeatedly, ten times or more. The J gene is TRBJ2-1, the V gene TRBV29-1; TRBD2 matches at 11 bases. The CDR3 consists of 14 residues. Germline lookup yields CDR1 SQVTM and CDR2 ANQGSEA. V was pared by 8 bases and J by 6 bases, with 9 bases of the junction left unmatched. The CDR3 here is CSYWGTSGGNEQFF. CDR3 in DNA: TGCAGCTATTGGGGGACTAGCGGAGGCAATGAGCAGTTCTTC.

This clonotype was seen repeatedly, ten times or more. V and J are TRBV4-3 and TRBJ1-1; 7 nucleotides align to TRBD1. Germline CDR1 LGHNA, CDR2 YSLEER. The junction had 6 bases not matched to a gene; V was cut back by 3 bases and J by 2 bases. The CDR3 is made up of 15 amino acids. DNA for the CDR3: TGCGCCAGCAGCCAGGGACAGTTTAGTAACACTGAAGCTTTCTTT. Translation: CASSQGQFSNTEAFF.

Note on this clonotype: Mismatch with germline at one junction end may stem from a read error. V is TRBV11-2 and J is TRBJ2-1; TRBD2 aligns across 12 bases. The V gene's germline CDR1 is SGHAT and CDR2 FQNNGV. This CDR3 is built from 17 residues. CDR3 DNA: TGTGCCAGCAGAAAAAGCAGGACTAGCGGGGTCAATAATGGGCAGTTCTTC. As protein: CASRKSRTSGVNNGQFF.

The chain joins TRBV25-1 to TRBJ1-1; 7 positions agree with TRBD1. With V trimmed by 6 bases and J by 3 bases, 19 bases remained unmatched. The CDR3 runs to 18 residues. The germline CDR1 and CDR2 sequences are MGHDK and SYGVNS. The CDR3 DNA is TGTGCCAGCAGCCTGGGGGGGACAGTCACCCAGGGGGACACTGAAGCTTTCTTT. Residues: CASSLGGTVTQGDTEAFF.

Concerning this clonotype itself: A much larger clone lies a single base off, so this may be a read error. This chain joins TRBV6-5 and TRBJ1-2; D uncertain. Trimming stripped 0 bases from V and 8 bases from J, with 13 bases between. This CDR3 contains 14 residues. Germline V gene lookup returns CDR1 MNHEY and CDR2 SVGAGI. Here the CDR3 reads CASSYSRRGGGYTF. Here the CDR3 DNA reads TGTGCCAGCAGTTACTCGAGGCGGGGAGGAGGCTACACCTTC.

Concerning this clonotype itself: The conserved phenylalanine or tryptophan is not found at the CDR3 terminus, so this likely reflects a read error. The V gene is TRBV20-1, the J gene TRBJ2-3; either TRBD1 or TRBD2 may fit D (5 bases each). Germline CDR1 is DFQATT and CDR2 is SNEGSKA (reference sequence). V shed 7 bases and J shed 0 bases, with 17 bases lying between them. CDR3 length: 15 amino acids. The CDR3 bases are TGCAGTGGTAGGTGGGACGGAGTTAGCACAGATACGCAGTATTCT. The encoded protein is CSGRWDGVSTDTQYS.

This clonotype was observed at least ten times. V gene TRBV20-1 combines with J gene TRBJ2-5; 9 bases align to TRBD1. The CDR3 spans 15 residues. Germline trimming cut 0 bases from V and 5 bases from J; bases unmatched to any gene: 7. Germline V lookup: CDR1 DFQATT, CDR2 SNEGSKA (reference sequence). The CDR3 loop reads CSARDSQGARETQYF. The CDR3 bases are TGCAGTGCTAGAGATTCACAGGGGGCGCGGGAGACCCAGTACTTC.

Regarding this clonotype: One end of the junction is discordant with germline, which a read error may explain. The V call is TRBV7-3, the J call TRBJ2-5; 7 bases are shared with TRBD2. The CDR3 is 14 amino acids. CDR1 and CDR2 from the germline V gene are SGHTA and FQGTGA. CDR3 region: CVSSLTSGGETQYF. The CDR3 DNA reads TGTGTCAGCAGCTTAACGTCGGGGGGAGAGACACAGTACTTC. Drawing the rest from reference TRBV7-3 and TRBJ2-5, the complete variable domain is GAGVSQTPSNKVTEKGKYVELRCDPISGHTALYWYRQSLGQGPEFLIYFQGTGAADDSGLPNDRFFAVRPEGSVSTLKIQRTERGDSAVYLCVSSLTSGGETQYFGPGTRLLVL.

The chain combines TRBV20-1 with TRBJ2-3; tentatively, D is TRBD1 (6 bases). This CDR3 contains 12 residues. From germline, CDR1 is DFQATT and CDR2 SNEGSKA (reference sequence). V lost 5 bases and J lost 8, with 14 bases in between. For the CDR3, the DNA is TGCAGTGCTTCACAGGGAAGAAGTACGCAGTATTTT. It specifies CSASQGRSTQYF.

The table lists this clonotype with a count of one. Since no conserved phenylalanine or tryptophan closes the CDR3, a read error is the likely cause. Because the CDR3's place on the DNA is in doubt, the DNA is left out and the CDR3 is given as listed by TCRdb. The V call is TRBV6-6, the J call TRBJ2-7; the table gives TRBD1 as D, unverified against the DNA. From germline, CDR1 is MNHNY and CDR2 SVGAGI (reference sequence). The CDR3 is 19 amino acids in total, end residues counted. The CDR3 loop is CASSYSGYEISRATYELHY.

This clonotype has just one count. J is TRBJ2-2 and V is TRBV12-3 or TRBV12-4; a weak D match, TRBD1 (6 bases). V was pared by 10 bases and J by 6 bases, with 24 bases between. The length of the CDR3 is 16 residues. The CDR3 reads CANSYRTESDPGELFF. The CDR3 region has the DNA TGTGCCAACAGCTACAGGACAGAGTCGGACCCCGGGGAGCTGTTTTTT.

Regarding this clonotype: The CDR3 does not end in the conserved phenylalanine or tryptophan, so this is likely a read error. This chain uses TRBV20-1 with TRBJ2-1; a weak D match, TRBD1 (8 bases). The V gene's germline CDR1 is DFQATT and CDR2 SNEGSKA (reference sequence). This CDR3 comprises 14 residues. V lost 6 bases and J 13 bases, leaving 25 bases between the germline ends. The CDR3 reads CSARPNTGGVEQFY. DNA for the CDR3: TGCAGTGCCAGACCTAATACAGGGGGGGTTGAACAGTTCTAC.

Worth noting for this clonotype: A single base separates this from a much larger clone, so it may be a read error. The chain uses TRBV12-3 or TRBV12-4 and TRBJ2-4; D call uncertain. This CDR3 has 19 amino acids. Trimming left V 1 base short and J 2 bases short, with 21 bases between. The CDR3 DNA is TGTGCCAGCAGTTTAGGCGTGGACGGAGCTGGGGTGACCAAAAACATTCAGTACTTC. Residues: CASSLGVDGAGVTKNIQYF.

As concerns this clonotype: Relative to the germline gene, one junction end is altered; a read error may explain this. The V call is TRBV6-2 or TRBV6-3, the J call TRBJ1-2; maybe TRBD1 (5 bases). CDR3 size: 13 residues. Germline assignment: CDR1 MNHEY and CDR2 SVGEGT. CDR3 DNA: TGTGCCGGCAGTTCCGGGACCGCGGTCGGCTGCACCTTC. It encodes CAGSSGTAVGCTF.

V is TRBV7-9 and J is TRBJ2-3, with a tentative D call TRBD2 (6 bases). V gave up 4 bases and J gave up 2 bases, with 7 bases separating them. The CDR3 covers 13 residues. CDR1 is SEHNR and CDR2 is FQNEAQ in the germline V gene (reference sequence). CDR3 protein: CASSSDYTDTQYF. CDR3 coding DNA: TGTGCCAGCAGCTCGGACTACACAGATACGCAGTATTTT.

The sample holds one count of this clonotype. A clone one base away is much larger, so this may be a read error. The chain combines TRBV6-2 or TRBV6-3 with TRBJ1-5; D is possibly TRBD1 (6 bases). This CDR3 contains 15 residues. Germline V gene data show CDR1 as MNHEY and CDR2 as SVGEGT. The CDR3 spells CASCYGTFFNQPQHF. The CDR3 DNA follows: TGTGCCAGCTGTTACGGGACATTCTTCAATCAGCCCCAGCATTTT.